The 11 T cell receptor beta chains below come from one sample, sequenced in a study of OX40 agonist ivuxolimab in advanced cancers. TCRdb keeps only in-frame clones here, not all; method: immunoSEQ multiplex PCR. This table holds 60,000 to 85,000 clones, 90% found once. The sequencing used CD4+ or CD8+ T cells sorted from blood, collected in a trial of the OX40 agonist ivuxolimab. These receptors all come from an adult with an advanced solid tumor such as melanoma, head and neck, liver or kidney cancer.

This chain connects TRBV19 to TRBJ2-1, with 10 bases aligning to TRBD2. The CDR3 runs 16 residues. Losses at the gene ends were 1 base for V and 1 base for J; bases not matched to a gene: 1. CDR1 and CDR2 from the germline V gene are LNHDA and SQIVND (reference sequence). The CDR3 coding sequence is TGTGCCAGTAGTATAGGGACTAGCGGTTCCTACAATGAGCAGTTCTTC. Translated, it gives CASSIGTSGSYNEQFF.

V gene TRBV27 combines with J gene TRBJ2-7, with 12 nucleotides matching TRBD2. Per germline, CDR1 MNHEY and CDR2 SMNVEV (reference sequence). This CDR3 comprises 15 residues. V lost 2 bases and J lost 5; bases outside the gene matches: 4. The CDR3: CASSLLAGGPHEQYF. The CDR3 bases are TGTGCCAGCAGTTTACTAGCGGGAGGGCCACACGAGCAGTACTTC.

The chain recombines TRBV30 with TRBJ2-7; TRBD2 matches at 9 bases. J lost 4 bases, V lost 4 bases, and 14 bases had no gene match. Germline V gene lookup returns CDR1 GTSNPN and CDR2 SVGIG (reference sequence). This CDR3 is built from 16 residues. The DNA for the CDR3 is TGTGCCTGGACCCAAACAAAGGCGGGAGGGCCATACGAGCAGTACTTC. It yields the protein CAWTQTKAGGPYEQYF.

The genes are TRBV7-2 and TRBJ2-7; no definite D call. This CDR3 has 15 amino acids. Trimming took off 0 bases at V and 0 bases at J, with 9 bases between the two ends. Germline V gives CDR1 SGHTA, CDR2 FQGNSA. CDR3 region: CASSLALDSSYEQYF. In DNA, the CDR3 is TGTGCCAGCAGCTTAGCGCTCGACTCCTCCTACGAGCAGTACTTC.

Here the CDR3 DNA reads TGTGCCAGCAGTGGAGTAGCGGGAGTAACCTACGAGCAGTACTTC. The encoded protein is CASSGVAGVTYEQYF. The chain combines TRBV6-1 with TRBJ2-7; TRBD2 matches 9 bases. V lost 4 bases and J lost 2; bases outside the gene matches: 6. CDR3 length: 15 amino acids. CDR1 is MNHNS and CDR2 is SASEGT in the germline V gene.

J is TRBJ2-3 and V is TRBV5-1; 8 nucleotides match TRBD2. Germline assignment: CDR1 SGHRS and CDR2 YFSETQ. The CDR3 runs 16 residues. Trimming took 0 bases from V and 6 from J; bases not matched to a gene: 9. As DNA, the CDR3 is TGCGCCAGCAGCTTGGCCGTAGCGGGGCTGGGGGATACGCAGTATTTT. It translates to CASSLAVAGLGDTQYF.

The CDR3 is CASSSTRENTEAFF. The CDR3 bases are TGTGCCAGCTCATCGACACGGGAGAACACTGAAGCTTTCTTT. This chain connects TRBV18 to TRBJ1-1; D uncertain. The V gene's germline CDR1 is KGHSH and CDR2 LQKENI. V dropped 5 bases and J dropped 1 base, with 11 bases sitting between them. This CDR3 has 14 amino acids.

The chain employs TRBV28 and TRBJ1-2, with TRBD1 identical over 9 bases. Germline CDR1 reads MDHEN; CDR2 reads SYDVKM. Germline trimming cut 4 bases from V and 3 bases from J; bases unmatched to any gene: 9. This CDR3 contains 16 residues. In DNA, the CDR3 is TGTGCCAGCAGTTCATCAACGGGACAGGGTGACTATGGCTACACCTTC. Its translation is CASSSSTGQGDYGYTF.

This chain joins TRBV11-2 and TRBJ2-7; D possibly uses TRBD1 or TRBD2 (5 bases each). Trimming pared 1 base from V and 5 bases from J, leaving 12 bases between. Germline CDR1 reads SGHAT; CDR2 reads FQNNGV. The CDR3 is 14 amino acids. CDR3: CASSLALLGDEQYF. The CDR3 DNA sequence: TGTGCCAGCAGCTTAGCCCTTCTGGGGGACGAGCAGTACTTC.

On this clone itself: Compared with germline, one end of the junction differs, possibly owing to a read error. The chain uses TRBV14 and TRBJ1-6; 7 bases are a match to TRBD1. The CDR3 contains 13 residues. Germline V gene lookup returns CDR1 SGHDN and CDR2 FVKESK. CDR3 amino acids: CASNQQGNSPLHF. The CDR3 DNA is TGTGCCAGCAACCAACAGGGGAATTCACCCCTCCACTTT.

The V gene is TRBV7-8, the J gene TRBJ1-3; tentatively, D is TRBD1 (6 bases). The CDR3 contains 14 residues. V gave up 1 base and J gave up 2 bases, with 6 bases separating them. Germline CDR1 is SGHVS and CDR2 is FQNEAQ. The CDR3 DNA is TGTGCCAGCAGCTTAGACAGGGCTGGAAACACCATATATTTT. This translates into CASSLDRAGNTIYF.